What follows are 31 T cell receptor beta chains derived from one specimen sequenced in a study of cytomegalovirus exposure and HLA in healthy donors. PCR involved 60 Vbeta and 13 Jbeta primers. Libraries were prepared by immunoSEQ multiplex PCR; TCRdb keeps only in-frame clonotypes and omits some of them. This repertoire shows 110,000 to 150,000 clones, approximately 80% found once; its top ten account for under 10%. Sequenced: PBMCs. These TCRs come from an older woman in good health and CMV-seropositive.

A single count supports this clone. V gene TRBV14 combines with J gene TRBJ2-5; 7 bases match TRBD1. The ends lost 5 bases at V and 4 bases at J; junction bases unmatched: 7. The CDR3 sequence is 14 residues long. CDR1 and CDR2 from the germline V gene are SGHDN and FVKESK. CDR3 residues: CASSKQGLGETQYF. The CDR3, as DNA: TGTGCCAGCAGCAAACAGGGGTTGGGAGAGACCCAGTACTTC.

V gene TRBV29-1 combines with J gene TRBJ2-4, with TRBD1 as a possible D gene (5 bases). The germline V gene has CDR1 SQVTM and CDR2 ANQGSEA. Trimming took off 3 bases at V and 3 bases at J, with 15 bases between the two ends. The CDR3 sequence is 15 residues long. CDR3 DNA: TGCAGCGTTGAGTCAGGGAATTGGGGCAAAAACATTCAGTACTTC. Encoded protein: CSVESGNWGKNIQYF. The full variable domain, rest sourced from reference TRBV29-1 and TRBJ2-4, is SAVISQKPSRDICQRGTSLTIQCQVDSQVTMMFWYRQQPGQSLTLIATANQGSEATYESGFVIDKFPISRPNLTFSTLTVSNMSPEDSSIYLCSVESGNWGKNIQYFGAGTRLSVL.

The rearrangement joins TRBV7-9 to TRBJ2-3, with TRBD1 matching over 9 bases. The germline V gene encodes CDR1 SEHNR and CDR2 FQNEAQ (reference sequence). The CDR3 spans 16 residues. V lost 4 bases, J lost 6 bases, and 11 bases stayed unmatched. The CDR3 here is CASSSVPGQGSDTQYF. The CDR3 DNA reads as TGTGCCAGCAGCTCCGTCCCGGGACAGGGATCGGATACGCAGTATTTT.

The chain employs TRBV2 and TRBJ2-3; no definite D call. The CDR3 consists of 12 residues. Trimming removed 3 bases from V and 7 bases from J, with 8 bases in between. Germline V gene sequence: CDR1 SNHLY, CDR2 FYNNEI. CDR3 residues: CASSEGENTQYF. CDR3 nucleotide sequence: TGTGCCAGCAGTGAGGGCGAAAATACGCAGTATTTT.

This clone occurred once. The V and J genes are TRBV19 and TRBJ1-4; 9 bases line up with TRBD1. With 9 bases clipped from V and 0 bases from J, the junction kept 8 bases outside the gene matches. Germline-derived CDR1 and CDR2 are LNHDA and SQIVND (reference sequence). The CDR3 is 16 residues long. CDR3 sequence (DNA): TGTGCCAGCCAGGACAGGGGACGTGCAACTAATGAAAAACTGTTTTTT. It translates to CASQDRGRATNEKLFF.

V is TRBV28 and J is TRBJ1-2; D ambiguous. V gave up 2 bases and J gave up 6 bases, with 13 bases separating them. Germline V gene data show CDR1 as MDHEN and CDR2 as SYDVKM. CDR3 length equals 14 residues. CDR3 nucleotide sequence: TGTGCCAGCAGTTTAGGGCCCGGCCCCCATGGCTACACCTTC. Translation: CASSLGPGPHGYTF.

The gene calls are TRBV4-1 and TRBJ1-2, with D perhaps matching TRBD1 (5 bases). The CDR3 runs to 15 residues. The V gene lost 0 bases and the J gene lost 2 bases, with 10 bases spanning the gap. CDR1 and CDR2 (germline): MGHRA, YSYEKL. The CDR3, as DNA: TGCGCCAGCAGCCAAGACCCGGGACTAAACTATGGCTACACCTTC. It specifies CASSQDPGLNYGYTF.

The chain recombines TRBV30 with TRBJ1-1; the match to TRBD1 covers 8 bases. CDR1 and CDR2 (germline): GTSNPN, SVGIG (reference sequence). This CDR3 has 18 amino acids. Trimming took 5 bases from V and 2 from J; bases not matched to a gene: 19. The CDR3 loop reads CAWGSGNSATGVNTEAFF. The CDR3 nucleotides read TGTGCCTGGGGATCCGGGAATTCCGCGACAGGGGTTAACACTGAAGCTTTCTTT. The whole variable domain, remainder taken from reference TRBV30 and TRBJ1-1, is SQTIHQWPATLVQPVGSPLSLECTVEGTSNPNLYWYRQAAGRGLQLLFYSVGIGQISSEVPQNLSASRPQDRQFILSSKKLLLSDSGFYLCAWGSGNSATGVNTEAFFGQGTRLTVV.

The rearrangement uses TRBV7-9 and TRBJ2-1, with 8 bases fitting TRBD2. The V gene end was trimmed by 5 bases and the J gene end by 5 bases; junction bases not matched to a gene: 14. The CDR3 extends over 17 amino acids. Germline values: CDR1 SEHNR, CDR2 FQNEAQ (reference sequence). This CDR3 is CASSTRTSRGSNNEQFF. CDR3 DNA: TGTGCCAGCAGCACGAGGACTAGCAGGGGCTCAAACAATGAGCAGTTCTTC.

The chain combines TRBV25-1 with TRBJ2-5, with TRBD1 matching 9 bases. CDR1 and CDR2 from the germline V gene are MGHDK and SYGVNS. This CDR3 has 13 residues. The V gene end was trimmed by 6 bases and the J gene end by 4 bases; junction bases not matched to a gene: 3. The CDR3 reads CASRGQGIETQYF. In nucleotides, the CDR3 is TGTGCCAGCAGAGGACAGGGGATAGAGACCCAGTACTTC.

This clone has only a few counts. This sequence joins TRBV7-9 and TRBJ2-1; 13 nucleotides align to TRBD2. This CDR3 has 16 amino acids. Germline-derived CDR1 and CDR2 are SEHNR and FQNEAQ (reference sequence). V shed 4 bases and J 4 bases; nucleotides not matched to a gene: 4. CDR3 loop: CASSSPTSGGYNEQFF. CDR3 nucleotide sequence: TGTGCCAGCAGCTCGCCGACTAGCGGGGGGTACAATGAGCAGTTCTTC.

V and J are TRBV6-5 and TRBJ2-7, with 7 positions matching TRBD1. The CDR3 is 14 residues long. J was trimmed by 2 bases and V by 6 bases; bases with no gene match: 7. Germline lookup yields CDR1 MNHEY and CDR2 SVGAGI. CDR3 loop: CASRGRDSPYEQYF. In DNA form, the CDR3 reads TGTGCCAGCAGGGGCCGGGACAGCCCCTACGAGCAGTACTTC.

The chain carries TRBV10-3 and TRBJ1-4, with D maybe TRBD1 (6 bases). From germline, CDR1 is ENHRY and CDR2 SYGVKD. The CDR3 totals 13 residues. The V end lost 7 bases, the J end lost 5 bases, and 11 bases lay between the germline ends. CDR3 amino acids: CAITPGANEKLFF. CDR3 DNA: TGTGCCATCACCCCAGGGGCCAATGAAAAACTGTTTTTT.

The chain carries TRBV5-1 and TRBJ2-7, with D unclear. Germline loops: CDR1 SGHRS, CDR2 YFSETQ. This CDR3 comprises 11 residues. V was pared by 2 bases and J by 5 bases, with 5 bases between. The CDR3 sequence is CASSFHNEQYF. The CDR3 bases are TGCGCCAGCAGCTTTCACAACGAGCAGTACTTC.

This clone was observed a few times. V is TRBV6-1 and J is TRBJ1-1, with D hard to call. V was shortened by 6 bases and J by 2 bases, with 13 bases between the two germline ends. This CDR3 contains 14 residues. Germline V CDR1 and CDR2: MNHNS, SASEGT. The CDR3 coding sequence is TGTGCCAGCAGGTCAAGGAGACGTAACACTGAAGCTTTCTTT. Its translation: CASRSRRRNTEAFF.

This clone appeared a single time. The chain carries TRBV7-2 and TRBJ2-3; possible D gene TRBD2, 5 bases. This CDR3 is 16 amino acids long. CDR1 is SGHTA and CDR2 is FQGNSA in the germline V gene. V was trimmed by 1 base and J by 1 base, leaving 12 bases between them. CDR3 region: CASSLVVGVGTDTQYF. The CDR3 nucleotides are TGTGCCAGCAGCTTAGTGGTGGGAGTCGGCACAGATACGCAGTATTTT.

The rearrangement joins TRBV10-1 to TRBJ1-1; 9 bases map to TRBD1. Germline lookup yields CDR1 WNHNN and CDR2 SYGVQD (reference sequence). V lost 6 bases and J lost 0; bases outside the gene matches: 14. CDR3 length equals 18 residues. The CDR3 DNA follows: TGCGCCAGCAGAAGGGGGTCCGGGACAGGGTGGCTGAACACTGAAGCTTTCTTT. It translates to CASRRGSGTGWLNTEAFF.

The rearrangement uses TRBV2 and TRBJ2-3, with TRBD2 identical over 8 bases. CDR1 is SNHLY, CDR2 FYNNEI, per germline. This CDR3 spans 14 amino acids. V lost 4 bases, J lost 5 bases, and 5 bases stayed unmatched. The CDR3 sequence: CASSADGRVDTQYF. The CDR3 DNA reads TGTGCCAGCAGTGCTGACGGGAGGGTAGATACGCAGTATTTT.

J is TRBJ2-2 and V is TRBV29-1; possible D gene TRBD1, 5 bases. V was pared by 3 bases and J by 1 base, with 9 bases between. From germline, CDR1 is SQVTM and CDR2 ANQGSEA. CDR3 length: 14 residues. The CDR3, as DNA: TGCAGCGTTGACAGGCAGGGGAACACCGGGGAGCTGTTTTTT. This codes for CSVDRQGNTGELFF.

V usage is TRBV6-5 and J usage is TRBJ2-7; 7 bases match TRBD1. The V segment lost 6 bases and the J segment 6 bases; nucleotides outside the gene matches: 14. Germline V gene sequence: CDR1 MNHEY, CDR2 SVGAGI. The CDR3 is made up of 15 amino acids. CDR3 nucleotide sequence: TGTGCCAGCAGCCTTAGACAGGGCCCAGTTCTCGAGCAGTACTTC. Residues: CASSLRQGPVLEQYF.

This clone has just a few counts. V gene TRBV27 combines with J gene TRBJ1-1, with 9 nucleotides matching TRBD1. Germline V gives CDR1 MNHEY, CDR2 SMNVEV (reference sequence). With V trimmed by 2 bases and J by 6 bases, 7 bases remained unmatched. CDR3 length: 15 amino acids. CDR3 sequence: CASSLLTGGLAEAFF. The DNA of the CDR3 is TGTGCCAGCAGTTTACTGACAGGGGGGTTGGCTGAAGCTTTCTTT.

The chain joins TRBV28 to TRBJ2-7; possible D gene TRBD2, 5 bases. The CDR3 loop spans 14 amino acids. Germline V CDR1 and CDR2: MDHEN, SYDVKM. V was cut by 7 bases and J by 1 base, with 14 bases left in between. CDR3: CASTKAGLSYEQYF. In DNA form, the CDR3 reads TGTGCCAGCACAAAGGCGGGCCTTTCCTACGAGCAGTACTTC.

The chain carries TRBV5-1 and TRBJ2-5; 11 bases are shared with TRBD2. In germline, CDR1 is SGHRS, CDR2 YFSETQ. After removal of 3 bases from V and 0 bases from J, the junction contained 1 base not matched to a gene. The CDR3 is made up of 15 amino acids. CDR3 in DNA: TGCGCCAGCAGCTGGACTAGCGGGTACCAAGAGACCCAGTACTTC. It specifies CASSWTSGYQETQYF.

This clone turned up a few times. Only one base separates this from a far larger clonotype, so it likely reflects a read error. Other DNA sequences in this sample translate to the same CDR3. V is TRBV27 and J is TRBJ2-7; D perhaps matches TRBD2 (6 bases). Germline-derived CDR1 and CDR2 are MNHEY and SMNVEV (reference sequence). The CDR3 runs 14 residues. This CDR3 is CASKLAAASYDQYF. The CDR3 nucleotides are TGTGCCAGCAAACTAGCCGCCGCGTCCTACGACCAGTACTTC.

V and J are TRBV6-1 and TRBJ2-7; 7 nucleotides line up with TRBD1. The CDR3 extends over 14 amino acids. Germline CDR1 and CDR2: MNHNS and SASEGT. With 6 bases clipped from V and 3 bases from J, the junction kept 8 bases outside the gene matches. The CDR3 DNA follows: TGTGCCAGCAGGCGACAGGGAGCGAGCTACGAGCAGTACTTC. It codes for CASRRQGASYEQYF.

This clone was observed a single time. This chain uses TRBV27 with TRBJ2-5; D gene unclear. This CDR3 region has 11 residues. Trimming took off 5 bases at V and 7 bases at J, with 8 bases between the two ends. Per the germline V gene, CDR1 is MNHEY and CDR2 is SMNVEV (reference sequence). CDR3 protein: CASSAAGTQYF. DNA for the CDR3: TGTGCCAGCAGTGCGGCCGGGACCCAGTACTTC.

V is TRBV30 and J is TRBJ2-6, with D perhaps matching TRBD2 (6 bases). CDR1 is GTSNPN and CDR2 is SVGIG in the germline V gene (reference sequence). CDR3 length: 13 amino acids. V was cut by 5 bases and J by 4 bases, with 9 bases left in between. CDR3 sequence reads: CAWGGGGANVLTF. The DNA for the CDR3 is TGTGCCTGGGGCGGAGGGGGGGCCAACGTCCTGACTTTC.

The V and J genes are TRBV7-2 and TRBJ2-1, with unresolved D. The ends were cut back, 5 bases at V and 5 bases at J, with 13 bases in the middle. The CDR3 totals 14 residues. Per the germline V gene, CDR1 is SGHTA and CDR2 is FQGNSA. The CDR3 loop reads CASSDSINNNEQFF. The CDR3 region has the DNA TGTGCCAGCAGCGACTCAATAAACAACAATGAGCAGTTCTTC.

With respect to this clone: Because it lacks the conserved phenylalanine or tryptophan at the end, this CDR3 is likely a read error. The J gene is TRBJ1-2, the V gene TRBV5-4; unclear D gene. The CDR3 sequence is 16 residues long. Germline V gives CDR1 SGHNT, CDR2 YYREEE (reference sequence). The V and J ends lost 0 bases and 2 bases respectively, with 14 bases between them. The CDR3 is CASSLGAVRRNYGYTL. CDR3 coding DNA: TGTGCCAGCAGCTTGGGAGCAGTTAGGAGGAACTATGGCTACACCCTC.

This clone has a single count. V and J are TRBV9 and TRBJ2-2; D ambiguous. The CDR3 totals 13 residues. Between the trimmed V and J ends, which lost 6 bases and 0 bases, there was a span of 6 bases. Germline loops: CDR1 SGDLS, CDR2 YYNGEE. CDR3 in DNA: TGTGCCAGCACCCGCGCGAACACCGGGGAGCTGTTTTTT. Amino acid sequence: CASTRANTGELFF.

Regarding this clone: Different DNA sequences within this sample yield the same CDR3. The chain links TRBV7-2 to TRBJ2-1; D is unresolved. Germline-derived CDR1 and CDR2 are SGHTA and FQGNSA. V was pared by 6 bases and J by 6 bases, with 6 bases between. The CDR3 is 11 amino acids. This CDR3 reads CASSPGNEQFF. The CDR3 DNA sequence: TGTGCCAGCAGTCCCGGCAATGAGCAGTTCTTC.